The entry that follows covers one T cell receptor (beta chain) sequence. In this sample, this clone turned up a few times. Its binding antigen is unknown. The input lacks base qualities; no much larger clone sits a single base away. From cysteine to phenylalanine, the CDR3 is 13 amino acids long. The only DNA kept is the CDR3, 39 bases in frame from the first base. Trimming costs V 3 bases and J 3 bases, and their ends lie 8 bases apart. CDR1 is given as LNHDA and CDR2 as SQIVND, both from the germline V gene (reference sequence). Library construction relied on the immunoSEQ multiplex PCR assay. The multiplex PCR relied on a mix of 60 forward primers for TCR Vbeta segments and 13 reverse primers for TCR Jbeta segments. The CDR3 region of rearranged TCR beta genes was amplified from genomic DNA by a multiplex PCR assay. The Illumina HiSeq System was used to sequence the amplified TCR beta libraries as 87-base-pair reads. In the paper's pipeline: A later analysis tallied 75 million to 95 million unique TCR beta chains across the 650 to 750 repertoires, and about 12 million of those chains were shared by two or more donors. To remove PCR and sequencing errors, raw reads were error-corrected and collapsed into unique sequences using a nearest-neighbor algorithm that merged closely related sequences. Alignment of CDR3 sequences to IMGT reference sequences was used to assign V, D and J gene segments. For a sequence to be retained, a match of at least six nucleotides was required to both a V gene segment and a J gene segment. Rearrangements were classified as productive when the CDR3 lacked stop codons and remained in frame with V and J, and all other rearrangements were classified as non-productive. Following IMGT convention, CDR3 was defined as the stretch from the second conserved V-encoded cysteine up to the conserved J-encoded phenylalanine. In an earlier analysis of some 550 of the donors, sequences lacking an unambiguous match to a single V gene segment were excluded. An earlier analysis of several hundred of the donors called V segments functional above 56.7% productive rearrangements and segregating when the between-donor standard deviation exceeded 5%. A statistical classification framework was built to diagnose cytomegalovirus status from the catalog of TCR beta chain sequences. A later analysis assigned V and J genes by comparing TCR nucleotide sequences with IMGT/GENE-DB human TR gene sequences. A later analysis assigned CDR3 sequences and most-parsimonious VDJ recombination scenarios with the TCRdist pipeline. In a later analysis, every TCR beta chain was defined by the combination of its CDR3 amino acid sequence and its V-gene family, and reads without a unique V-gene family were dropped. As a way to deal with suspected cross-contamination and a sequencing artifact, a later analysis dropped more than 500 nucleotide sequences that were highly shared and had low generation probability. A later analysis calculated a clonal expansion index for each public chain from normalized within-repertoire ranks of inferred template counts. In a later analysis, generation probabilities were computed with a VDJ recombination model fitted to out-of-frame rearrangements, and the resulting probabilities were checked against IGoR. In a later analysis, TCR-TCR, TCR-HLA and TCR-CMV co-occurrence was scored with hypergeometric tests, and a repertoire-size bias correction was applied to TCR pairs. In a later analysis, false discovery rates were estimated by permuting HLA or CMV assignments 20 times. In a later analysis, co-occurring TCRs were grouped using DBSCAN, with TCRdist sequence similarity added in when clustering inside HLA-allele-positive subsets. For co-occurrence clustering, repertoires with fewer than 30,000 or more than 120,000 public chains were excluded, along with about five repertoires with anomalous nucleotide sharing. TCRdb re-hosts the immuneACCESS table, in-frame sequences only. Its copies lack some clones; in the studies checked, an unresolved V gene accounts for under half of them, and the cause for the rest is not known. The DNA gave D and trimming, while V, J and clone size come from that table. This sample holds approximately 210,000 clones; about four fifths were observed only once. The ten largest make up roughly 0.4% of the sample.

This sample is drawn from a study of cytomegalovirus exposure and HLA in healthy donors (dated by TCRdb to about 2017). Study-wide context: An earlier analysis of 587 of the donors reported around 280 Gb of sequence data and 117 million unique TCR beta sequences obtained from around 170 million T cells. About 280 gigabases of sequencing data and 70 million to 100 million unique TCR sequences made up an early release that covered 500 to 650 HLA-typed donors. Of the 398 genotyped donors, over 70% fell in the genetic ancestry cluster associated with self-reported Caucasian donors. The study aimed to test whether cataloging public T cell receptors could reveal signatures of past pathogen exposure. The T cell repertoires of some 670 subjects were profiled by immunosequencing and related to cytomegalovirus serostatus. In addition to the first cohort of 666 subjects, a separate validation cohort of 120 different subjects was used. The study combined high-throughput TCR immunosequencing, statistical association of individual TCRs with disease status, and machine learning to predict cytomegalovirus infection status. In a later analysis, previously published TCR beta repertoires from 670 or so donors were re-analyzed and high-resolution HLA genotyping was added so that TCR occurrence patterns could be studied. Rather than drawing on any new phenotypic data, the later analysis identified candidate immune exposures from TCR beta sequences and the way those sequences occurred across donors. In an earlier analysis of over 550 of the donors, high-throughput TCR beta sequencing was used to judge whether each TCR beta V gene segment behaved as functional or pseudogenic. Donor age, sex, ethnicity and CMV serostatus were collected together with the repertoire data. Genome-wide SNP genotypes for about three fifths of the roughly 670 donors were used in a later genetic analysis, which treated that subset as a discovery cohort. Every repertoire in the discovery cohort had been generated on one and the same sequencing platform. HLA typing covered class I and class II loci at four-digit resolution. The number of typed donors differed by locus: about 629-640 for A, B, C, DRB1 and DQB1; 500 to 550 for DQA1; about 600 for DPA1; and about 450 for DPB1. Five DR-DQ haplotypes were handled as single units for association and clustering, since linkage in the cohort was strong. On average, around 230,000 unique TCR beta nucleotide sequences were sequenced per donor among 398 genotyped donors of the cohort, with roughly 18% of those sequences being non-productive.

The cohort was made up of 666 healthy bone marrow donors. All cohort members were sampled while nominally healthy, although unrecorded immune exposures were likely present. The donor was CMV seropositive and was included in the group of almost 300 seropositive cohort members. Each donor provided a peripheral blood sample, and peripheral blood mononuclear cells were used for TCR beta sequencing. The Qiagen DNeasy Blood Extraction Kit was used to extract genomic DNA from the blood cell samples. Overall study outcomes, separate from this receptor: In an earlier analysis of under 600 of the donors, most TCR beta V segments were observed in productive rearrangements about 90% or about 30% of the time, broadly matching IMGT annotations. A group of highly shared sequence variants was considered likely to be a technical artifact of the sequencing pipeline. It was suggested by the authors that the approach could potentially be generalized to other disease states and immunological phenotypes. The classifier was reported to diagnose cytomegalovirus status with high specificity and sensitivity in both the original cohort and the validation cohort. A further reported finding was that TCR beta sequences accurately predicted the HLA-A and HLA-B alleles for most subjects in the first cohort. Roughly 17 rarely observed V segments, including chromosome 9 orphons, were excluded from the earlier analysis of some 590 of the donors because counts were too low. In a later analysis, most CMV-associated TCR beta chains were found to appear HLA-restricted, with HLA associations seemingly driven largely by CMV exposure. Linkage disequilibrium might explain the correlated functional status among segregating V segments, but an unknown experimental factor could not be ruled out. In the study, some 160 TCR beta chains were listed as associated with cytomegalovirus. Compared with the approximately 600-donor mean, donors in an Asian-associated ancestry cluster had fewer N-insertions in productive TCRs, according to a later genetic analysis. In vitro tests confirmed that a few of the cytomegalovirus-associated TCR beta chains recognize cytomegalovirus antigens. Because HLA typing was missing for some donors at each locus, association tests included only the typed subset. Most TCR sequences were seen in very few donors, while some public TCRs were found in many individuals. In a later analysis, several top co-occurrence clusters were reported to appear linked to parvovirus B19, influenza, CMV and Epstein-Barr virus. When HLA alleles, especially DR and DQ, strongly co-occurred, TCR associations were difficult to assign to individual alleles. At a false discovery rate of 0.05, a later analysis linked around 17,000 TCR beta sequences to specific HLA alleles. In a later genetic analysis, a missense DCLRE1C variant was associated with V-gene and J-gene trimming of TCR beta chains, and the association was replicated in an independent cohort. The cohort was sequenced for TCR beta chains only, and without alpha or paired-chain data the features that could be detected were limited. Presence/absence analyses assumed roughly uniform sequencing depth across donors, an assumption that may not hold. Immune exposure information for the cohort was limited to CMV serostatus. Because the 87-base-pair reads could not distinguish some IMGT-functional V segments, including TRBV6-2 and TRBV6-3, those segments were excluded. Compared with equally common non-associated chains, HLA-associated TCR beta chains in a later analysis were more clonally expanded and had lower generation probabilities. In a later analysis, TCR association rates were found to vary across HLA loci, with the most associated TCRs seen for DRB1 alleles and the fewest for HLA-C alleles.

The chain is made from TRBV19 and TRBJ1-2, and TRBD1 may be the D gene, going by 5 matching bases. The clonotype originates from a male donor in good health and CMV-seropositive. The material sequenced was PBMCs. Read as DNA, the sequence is TGTGCCAGTAGTATCCAGGGTGACTATGGCTACACCTTC. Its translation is CASSIQGDYGYTF.